This is a list of T cell receptor beta chains from one sample in a study of blood T cells in healthy people across ages. TCRdb processed the 5' RACE reads anew with MiXCR; each CDR3 protein has one entry. The sample contains approximately 730,000 distinct CDR3 sequences, 40% to 65% of which appear only once. The material sequenced was blood. Source of these receptors: a man aged 80 or over in good health. The CDR3 runs from the conserved cysteine through the conserved F or W. The order of the fields is D gene, clone size, J gene, V gene, CDR3 protein, CDR3 DNA. D genes are given only for firm matches. Part of the rows lack a size; the others show once, few, many or a class for expanded clones.

NA NA TRBJ1-5 TRBV12-3/TRBV12-4 CASRAGGGGQPQHF TGTGCCAGCAGGGCCGGCGGGGGCGGTCAGCCCCAGCATTTT
TRBD1 NA TRBJ2-3 TRBV13 CASTGQGNTDTQYF TGTGCCAGCACGGGACAGGGGAACACAGATACGCAGTATTTT
TRBD2 NA TRBJ2-1 TRBV5-6 CATHSGRAGEQFF TGTGCCACCCATAGTGGGAGGGCAGGTGAGCAGTTCTTC
TRBD2 few TRBJ2-7 TRBV13 CASSLGPGLAGPFEQYF TGTGCCAGCAGCTTAGGTCCGGGACTAGCGGGACCTTTTGAGCAGTACTTC
TRBD1 many TRBJ2-6 TRBV20-1 CSADRGAFSGANVLTF TGCAGTGCAGACAGGGGCGCCTTCTCTGGGGCCAACGTCCTGACTTTC
NA few TRBJ2-7 TRBV6-1 CASSETPGSYYEQYF TGTGCCAGCAGTGAAACACCGGGCTCCTACTACGAGCAGTACTTC
NA few TRBJ2-5 TRBV20-1 CSARDRGETQYF TGCAGTGCTAGAGATCGTGGAGAGACCCAGTACTTC
NA NA TRBJ2-1 TRBV6-1 CASSDFGGSYNEQFF TGTGCCAGCAGTGATTTTGGGGGGTCCTACAATGAGCAGTTCTTC
TRBD1 few TRBJ2-5 TRBV12-3/TRBV12-4 CASSKGQGNQETQYF TGTGCCAGCAGTAAGGGACAGGGGAACCAAGAGACCCAGTACTTC
TRBD2 many TRBJ2-7 TRBV3-1 CASSHSQASGRISYEQYF TGTGCCAGCAGCCACTCCCAGGCTAGCGGGAGGATTTCCTACGAGCAGTACTTC
NA NA TRBJ2-7 TRBV4-2 CASSQESGRGDEQYF TGTGCCAGCAGCCAAGAAAGTGGCAGGGGGGACGAGCAGTACTTC